This TCR beta chain was identified during a study of beta chain features in type 1 diabetes. Sorted populations all had greater than 95% purity. The study, taken as a whole, reports: Patients showed naive, central memory and Treg TCRB repertoires that appeared more similar than those of healthy donors. Type 1 diabetes patients showed a moderate but significant shortening of TCRB CDR3s in all four CD4+ subsets.

As every portion of the isolated RNA was reverse transcribed, the sequencing read expressed TCRB transcripts. The data were produced by immunoSEQ multiplex PCR, yet TCRdb's version contains in-frame clones alone and is incomplete. The sample has hundreds of thousands of clones, 14% to 15% seen once. In the case of this clone: The antigen remains unidentified.

The receptor comes from a young man with type 1 diabetes. The sample consisted of naive CD4+ T cells from blood.

CDR3: CASRGGGRLNIQYF. CDR3 in DNA: TGTGCCAGCAGAGGGGGCGGGAGGTTGAACATTCAGTACTTC. The gene calls are TRBV28 and TRBJ2-4; the D gene is possibly TRBD2 (8 bases). Germline V gene sequence: CDR1 MDHEN, CDR2 SYDVKM. The length of the CDR3 is 14 residues. Trimming took 6 bases from V and 7 from J, leaving 16 bases between them.